This T cell receptor (beta chain) originates from a study of blood T cell repertoires in COVID-19. In the study overall: PBMCs, B-cell-depleted T cells, or T cells provided the cDNA or gDNA that made up the material.

Looked up from germline, CDR1 is LNHNV and CDR2 is YYDKDF (reference sequence). The CDR3 has 14 amino acids. Trimming left V 9 bases short and J 0 bases short, with 11 bases between. Data came from immunoSEQ multiplex PCR; TCRdb stores just in-frame clones and leaves some out. In the table there are 200,000 to 250,000 clones, about 87% of which are singletons. This TCR was recovered from a man aged 30 to 45 with COVID-19, enrolled during active disease. Sequenced material: peripheral blood. The chain couples TRBV15 to TRBJ1-4; unclear D gene. This CDR3 reads CATKNTATNEKLFF. CDR3 in DNA: TGTGCCACTAAAAACACAGCAACTAATGAAAAACTGTTTTTT.